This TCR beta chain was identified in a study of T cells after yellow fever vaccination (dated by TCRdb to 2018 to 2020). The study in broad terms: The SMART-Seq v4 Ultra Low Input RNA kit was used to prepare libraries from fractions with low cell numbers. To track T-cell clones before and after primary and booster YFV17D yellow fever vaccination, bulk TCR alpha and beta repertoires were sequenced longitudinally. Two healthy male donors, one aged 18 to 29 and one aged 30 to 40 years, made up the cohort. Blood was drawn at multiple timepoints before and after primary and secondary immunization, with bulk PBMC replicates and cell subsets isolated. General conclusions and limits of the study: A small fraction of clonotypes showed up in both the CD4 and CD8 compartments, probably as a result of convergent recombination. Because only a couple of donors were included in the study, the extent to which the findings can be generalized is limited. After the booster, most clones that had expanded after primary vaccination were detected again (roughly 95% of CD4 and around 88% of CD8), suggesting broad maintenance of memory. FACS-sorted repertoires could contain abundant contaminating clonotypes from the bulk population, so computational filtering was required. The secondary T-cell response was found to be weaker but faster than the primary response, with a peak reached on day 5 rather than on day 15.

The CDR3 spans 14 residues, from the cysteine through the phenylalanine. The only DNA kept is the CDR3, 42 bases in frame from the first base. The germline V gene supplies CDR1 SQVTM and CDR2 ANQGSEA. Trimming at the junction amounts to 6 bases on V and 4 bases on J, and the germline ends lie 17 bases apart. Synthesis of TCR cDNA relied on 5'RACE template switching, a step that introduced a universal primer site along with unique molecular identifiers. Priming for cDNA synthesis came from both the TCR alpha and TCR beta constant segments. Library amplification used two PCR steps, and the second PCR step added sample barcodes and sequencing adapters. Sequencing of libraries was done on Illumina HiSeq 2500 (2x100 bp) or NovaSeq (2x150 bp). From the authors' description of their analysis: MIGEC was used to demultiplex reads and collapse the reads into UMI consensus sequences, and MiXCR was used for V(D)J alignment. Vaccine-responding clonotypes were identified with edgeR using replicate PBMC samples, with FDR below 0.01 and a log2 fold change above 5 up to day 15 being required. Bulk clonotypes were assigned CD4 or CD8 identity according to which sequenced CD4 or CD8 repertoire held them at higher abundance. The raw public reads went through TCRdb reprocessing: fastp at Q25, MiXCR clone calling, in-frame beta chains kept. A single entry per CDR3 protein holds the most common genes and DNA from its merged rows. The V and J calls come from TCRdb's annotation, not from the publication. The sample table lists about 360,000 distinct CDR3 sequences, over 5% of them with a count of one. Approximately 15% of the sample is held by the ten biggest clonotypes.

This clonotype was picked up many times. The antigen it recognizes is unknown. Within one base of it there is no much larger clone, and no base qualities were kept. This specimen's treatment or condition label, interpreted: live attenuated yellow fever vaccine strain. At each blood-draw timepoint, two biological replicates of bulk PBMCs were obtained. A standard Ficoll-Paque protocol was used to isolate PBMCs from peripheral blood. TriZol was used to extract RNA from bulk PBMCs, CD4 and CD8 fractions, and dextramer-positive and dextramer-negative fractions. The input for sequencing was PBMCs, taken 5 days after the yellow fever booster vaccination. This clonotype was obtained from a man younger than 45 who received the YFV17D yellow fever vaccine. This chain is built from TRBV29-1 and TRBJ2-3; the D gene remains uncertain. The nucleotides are TGCAGCGTCCGCCGCCTCGCGGAGTCAGATACGCAGTATTTT. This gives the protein CSVRRLAESDTQYF.